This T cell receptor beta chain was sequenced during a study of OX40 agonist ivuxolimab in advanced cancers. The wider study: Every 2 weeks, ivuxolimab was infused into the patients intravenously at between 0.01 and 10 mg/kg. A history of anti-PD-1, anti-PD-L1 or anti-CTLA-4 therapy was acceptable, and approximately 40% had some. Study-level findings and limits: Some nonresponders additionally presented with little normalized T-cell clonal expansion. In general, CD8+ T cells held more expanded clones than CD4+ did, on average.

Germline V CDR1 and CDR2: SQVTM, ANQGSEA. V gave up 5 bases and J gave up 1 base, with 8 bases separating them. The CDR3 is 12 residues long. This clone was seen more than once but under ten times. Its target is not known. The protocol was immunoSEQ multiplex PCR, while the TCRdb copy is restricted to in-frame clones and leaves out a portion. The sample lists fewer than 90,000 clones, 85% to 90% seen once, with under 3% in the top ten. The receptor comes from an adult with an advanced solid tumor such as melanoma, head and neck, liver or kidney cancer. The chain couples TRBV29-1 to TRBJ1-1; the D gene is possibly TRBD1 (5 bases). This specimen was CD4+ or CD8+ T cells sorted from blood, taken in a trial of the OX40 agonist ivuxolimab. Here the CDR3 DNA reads TGCAGCGTTACTAGGGGGAACACTGAAGCTTTCTTT. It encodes CSVTRGNTEAFF.